Listed below are T cell receptor beta chains from one sample, sequenced in a study of CD8 T cells in ankylosing spondylitis. Each CDR3 protein gets one entry after TCRdb re-called the 5' RACE reads with MiXCR. Among over 75,000 distinct CDR3 sequences, around 9.4% were seen once, and the ten largest hold 4.5% to 5.5%. Sequences were obtained from blood, either unsorted or a sorted T cell fraction (not recorded which). The receptors stem from a male donor with ankylosing spondylitis or in good health (not recorded which). The CDR3 runs from the conserved cysteine through the conserved F or W. The order of the fields is clone size, D gene, J gene, CDR3 length, V gene, CDR3 protein, CDR3 DNA. The D gene is left open where the match is weak. Size is omitted from some rows. Given values are once, few, many or a class for expanded clones.

many	TRBD1	TRBJ2-6	18	TRBV5-6	CASSFWTGGGAGANVLTF	TGTGCCAGCAGCTTTTGGACAGGGGGTGGCGCTGGGGCCAACGTCCTGACTTTC
many	TRBD2	TRBJ2-3	15	TRBV20-1	CSARVSSGYADTQYF	TGCAGTGCTAGAGTGTCTAGCGGTTATGCAGATACGCAGTATTTT
many	TRBD2	TRBJ2-3	15	TRBV27	CASSILAGGPDTQYF	TGTGCCAGCAGTATACTAGCGGGGGGGCCGGATACGCAGTATTTT
-	-	TRBJ2-2	13	TRBV7-2	CASRGANTGELFF	TGTGCCAGCCGGGGAGCCAACACCGGGGAGCTGTTTTTT
many	-	TRBJ1-1	11	TRBV29-1	CSGRLNTEAFF	TGCAGCGGGAGGCTGAACACTGAAGCTTTCTTT
many	TRBD1	TRBJ2-7	12	TRBV6-5	CATTGAIYEQYF	TGTGCCACGACAGGGGCTATCTACGAGCAGTACTTC
-	-	TRBJ2-7	17	TRBV28	CASNRGGVGTEDYEQYF	TGTGCCAGCAACCGGGGGGGGGTCGGGACAGAGGACTACGAGCAGTACTTC
many	-	TRBJ1-1	14	TRBV29-1	CSVVPGNMNTEAFF	TGCAGCGTTGTTCCAGGGAATATGAACACTGAAGCTTTCTTT
many	-	TRBJ1-2	14	TRBV7-9	CASSARLDKRPYTF	TGTGCCAGCAGCGCGCGACTAGACAAACGGCCGTACACCTTC
many	TRBD1	TRBJ2-2	15	TRBV12-3/TRBV12-4	CASSRQGLNTGELFF	TGTGCCAGCAGCCGACAGGGATTGAACACCGGGGAGCTGTTTTTT
-	TRBD2	TRBJ2-1	16	TRBV6-1	CASSRPTSGVVNEQFF	TGTGCCAGCAGCCGCCCGACTAGCGGGGTAGTAAATGAGCAGTTCTTC
many	-	TRBJ2-1	11	TRBV28	CASSLSKEQFF	TGTGCCAGCAGTTTATCCAAGGAGCAGTTCTTC
many	TRBD1	TRBJ2-2	15	TRBV5-1	CASSLGQRNTGELFF	TGCGCCAGCAGCCTGGGACAGAGAAACACCGGGGAGCTGTTTTTT
few	TRBD1	TRBJ2-5	15	TRBV7-2	CASSPPDRGVETQYF	TGTGCCAGCAGCCCTCCGGACAGGGGAGTAGAGACCCAGTACTTC
many	-	TRBJ1-5	15	TRBV4-1	CASSLQGSEGQPQHF	TGCGCCAGCAGCCTACAGGGATCGGAGGGGCAGCCCCAGCATTTT
many	TRBD1	TRBJ2-3	14	TRBV5-1	CASSLDRATDTQYF	TGCGCCAGCAGCTTAGACAGGGCGACAGATACGCAGTATTTT
few	-	TRBJ2-1	15	TRBV11-1	CASSFAGGPLNEQFF	TGTGCCAGCAGCTTCGCTGGGGGGCCTTTAAATGAGCAGTTCTTC
many	-	TRBJ2-3	11	TRBV6-6	CASSPDISQYF	TGTGCCAGCAGTCCTGACATATCGCAGTATTTT
many	TRBD2	TRBJ2-7	16	TRBV7-6	CASSSSSRTSGYEQYF	TGTGCCAGCAGCTCCTCGTCAAGGACTAGCGGCTACGAGCAGTACTTC
many	-	TRBJ2-4	16	TRBV15	CATSRDRGAGGNIQYF	TGTGCCACCAGCAGAGATAGAGGGGCAGGGGGGAACATTCAGTACTTC
many	TRBD2	TRBJ2-1	15	TRBV20-1	CSARERVAGVDEQFF	TGCAGTGCTAGAGAGCGGGTAGCGGGGGTGGATGAGCAGTTCTTC
-	-	TRBJ2-2	13	TRBV7-2	CASSFQHTGELFF	TGTGCCAGCAGCTTCCAGCACACCGGGGAGCTGTTTTTT
-	TRBD1	TRBJ1-1	15	TRBV14	CASSQLQGGGTEAFF	TGTGCCAGCAGCCAACTACAGGGGGGGGGCACTGAAGCTTTCTTT
many	-	TRBJ2-1	16	TRBV20-1	CSARALGTGSYNEQFF	TGCAGTGCTAGAGCCCTCGGGACTGGCTCCTACAATGAGCAGTTCTTC
few	TRBD2	TRBJ2-3	15	TRBV7-2	CASSLALAGGHTQYF	TGTGCCAGCAGCTTAGCGTTAGCGGGGGGTCATACGCAGTATTTT
-	TRBD1	TRBJ1-5	15	TRBV7-2	CDSSSGQGRNRPQHF	TGTGACAGCAGCTCGGGACAGGGACGCAATCGGCCCCAGCATTTT
many	-	TRBJ1-6	15	TRBV4-2	CASSQEGGNVTPLHF	TGTGCCAGCAGCCAAGAGGGAGGGAACGTGACACCCCTCCACTTT
-	TRBD1	TRBJ1-1	14	TRBV5-1	CASRQGQGAGTSFF	TGCGCCAGCAGGCAGGGACAGGGGGCGGGGACATCTTTCTTT
many	-	TRBJ2-5	12	TRBV29-1	CSVDTGGKTQYF	TGCAGCGTTGATACCGGGGGAAAGACCCAGTACTTC
many	TRBD2	TRBJ2-3	16	TRBV20-1	CSARLAGGLGTDTQYF	TGCAGTGCTAGACTAGCGGGGGGGCTTGGCACAGATACGCAGTATTTT
many	-	TRBJ2-2	12	TRBV12-3/TRBV12-4	CASSLDLGELFF	TGTGCCAGCAGTTTGGATCTCGGGGAGCTGTTTTTT
many	-	TRBJ2-3	12	TRBV5-1	CASSPTADTQYF	TGCGCCAGCAGCCCGACAGCAGATACGCAGTATTTT
many	TRBD2	TRBJ2-7	15	TRBV28	CASSTPSGLAYEQYF	TGTGCCAGCAGTACCCCTAGCGGTCTCGCCTACGAGCAGTACTTC
-	-	TRBJ2-3	16	TRBV5-1	CASSLIASRGTDTQYF	TGCGCCAGCAGCTTGATTGCGAGCCGCGGCACAGATACGCAGTATTTT
many	-	TRBJ1-2	13	TRBV6-5	CASSYISNYGYTF	TGTGCCAGCAGCTACATATCTAACTATGGCTACACCTTC
-	TRBD1	TRBJ1-1	14	TRBV20-1	CSAGGTALNNEAFF	TGCAGTGCTGGGGGGACAGCATTGAACAATGAAGCTTTCTTT
many	-	TRBJ2-3	11	TRBV12-3/TRBV12-4	CASTNTDTQYF	TGTGCCAGCACAAATACAGATACGCAGTATTTT
many	-	TRBJ2-5	13	TRBV7-3	CASSFGTGETQYF	TGTGCCAGCAGCTTTGGGACGGGCGAGACCCAGTACTTC
many	TRBD2	TRBJ2-7	17	TRBV3-1	CASSHAGDLAGVYEQYF	TGTGCCAGCAGCCATGCCGGCGACCTAGCGGGGGTCTACGAGCAGTACTTC
-	TRBD1	TRBJ2-1	16	TRBV5-1	CASSFRGQGSYNEQFF	TGCGCCAGCAGCTTTCGCGGACAGGGCTCCTACAATGAGCAGTTCTTC
few	-	TRBJ2-2	15	TRBV18	CASSPPGARTGELFF	TGTGCCAGCTCACCACCGGGGGCCCGAACCGGGGAGCTGTTTTTT
many	TRBD2	TRBJ2-3	15	TRBV27	CASTKTGLVSDTQYF	TGTGCCAGCACAAAAACGGGACTAGTCTCAGATACGCAGTATTTT
many	-	TRBJ1-5	14	TRBV11-2	CASSASYSNQPQHF	TGTGCCAGCAGCGCCAGTTATAGCAATCAGCCCCAGCATTTT
many	-	TRBJ1-6	13	TRBV12-3/TRBV12-4	CASSLTGYSPLHF	TGTGCCAGCAGTTTAACAGGCTATTCACCCCTCCACTTT
many	-	TRBJ2-7	13	TRBV12-3/TRBV12-4	CASSLMVDYEQYF	TGTGCCAGCAGTTTAATGGTTGACTACGAGCAGTACTTC
many	-	TRBJ1-3	12	TRBV20-1	CSAPDLGDTIYF	TGCAGTGCACCGGACCTCGGGGACACCATATATTTT
many	TRBD1	TRBJ2-3	15	TRBV7-9	CASRKQGESTDTQYF	TGTGCCAGCAGAAAACAGGGGGAAAGCACAGATACGCAGTATTTT